These 22 T cell receptor beta chains were sequenced from one sample in a study of T-cell reconstitution after alpha-beta-depleted transplantation in children. A TCRbeta library incorporating unique molecular identifiers was prepared. MiXCR, run by TCRdb on the PCR reads, gives a single entry per CDR3 protein. The sample consists of about 590,000 distinct CDR3 sequences, around 13% of them appearing once. The sequencing here drew on PBMCs, mostly from graft donor cells, taken 360 days after TCRalphabeta/CD19-depleted stem cell transplant. Every receptor here comes from a male patient younger than 18 who had a stem cell transplant for acute myeloid leukemia, so the T cells may come from the graft donor.

This chain connects TRBV7-2 to TRBJ2-1; no firm D call. This CDR3 is built from 15 residues. Germline V gene sequence: CDR1 SGHTA, CDR2 FQGNSA. V lost 1 base, J lost 2 bases, and 9 bases lay in between. The CDR3 DNA sequence: TGTGCCAGCAGCTTAGAGGCTTCTACCTACAATGAGCAGTTCTTC. This sequence encodes CASSLEASTYNEQFF.

This clonotype was seen ten or more times. This chain joins TRBV7-3 and TRBJ2-3; no firm D call. V was clipped by 0 bases and J by 2 bases, with 9 bases between them. The CDR3 extends over 15 amino acids. Germline lookup yields CDR1 SGHTA and CDR2 FQGTGA. The DNA of the CDR3 is TGTGCCAGCAGCTTAACTAGAGCCCACACAGATACGCAGTATTTT. As protein: CASSLTRAHTDTQYF.

V usage is TRBV4-2 and J usage is TRBJ2-4; 15 nucleotides match TRBD2. The CDR3 consists of 18 residues. The V segment lost 3 bases and the J segment 9 bases; nucleotides outside the gene matches: 12. CDR1 and CDR2 (germline): LGHNA, YNFKEQ. The CDR3 loop is CASSQGGLAGGFVGIQYF. For the CDR3, the DNA is TGTGCCAGCAGCCAGGGCGGACTAGCGGGAGGGTTCGTTGGCATTCAGTACTTC.

The V call is TRBV28, the J call TRBJ2-1; 9 bases map to TRBD2. The germline V gene has CDR1 MDHEN and CDR2 SYDVKM. The ends lost 6 bases at V and 5 bases at J; junction bases unmatched: 17. The length of the CDR3 is 18 residues. The CDR3 sequence: CASSFGLAGRLLNNEQFF. In DNA form, the CDR3 reads TGTGCCAGCAGCTTCGGGCTAGCGGGACGGCTCCTAAACAATGAGCAGTTCTTC.

This chain uses TRBV5-1 with TRBJ2-1; 10 bases fit TRBD2. CDR1 SGHRS and CDR2 YFSETQ come from the germline V gene. This CDR3 contains 14 residues. Losses at the gene ends were 8 bases for V and 7 bases for J; bases not matched to a gene: 9. The DNA for the CDR3 is TGCGCCAGAAGCGGGGGGGGACTTTCTAATGAGCAGTTCTTC. As protein: CARSGGGLSNEQFF.

The chain uses TRBV5-5 and TRBJ2-5; 7 nucleotides match TRBD2. This CDR3 spans 18 amino acids. In germline, CDR1 is SGHKS, CDR2 YYEKEE (reference sequence). V trimming: 4 bases; J trimming: 5 bases; junction bases outside the gene matches: 20. The CDR3 DNA follows: TGTGCCAGCAGCCTGCTCCCGTCCGCGGGAGAAAGAGGGGAGACCCAGTACTTC. Amino acid sequence: CASSLLPSAGERGETQYF.

This clonotype was observed a few times. The V and J genes are TRBV6-5 and TRBJ2-4; a weak D match, TRBD1 (6 bases). Germline V gives CDR1 MNHEY, CDR2 SVGAGI. The CDR3 is 15 residues long. The V end was cut by 1 base, the J end by 1 base, with 8 bases between. The CDR3 here is CASSYLGAAKNIQYF. The CDR3 DNA follows: TGTGCCAGCAGTTACTTGGGGGCGGCCAAAAACATTCAGTACTTC.

Ten or more counts support this clonotype. The chain is built from TRBV11-3 and TRBJ2-2; TRBD1 matches 8 bases. From germline, CDR1 is SGHNT and CDR2 YENEEA. Losses at the gene ends were 4 bases for V and 4 bases for J; bases not matched to a gene: 5. This CDR3 has 15 amino acids. In DNA form, the CDR3 reads TGTGCCAGCAGCTATGACAGGGGCAGCACCGGGGAGCTGTTTTTT. This gives the protein CASSYDRGSTGELFF.

The V and J genes are TRBV29-1 and TRBJ2-7, with TRBD1 as a possible D gene (5 bases). Trimming removed 5 bases at V and 2 bases at J, with 13 bases between. Germline assignment: CDR1 SQVTM and CDR2 ANQGSEA. CDR3 size: 13 residues. In nucleotides, the CDR3 is TGCAGCGTTATGGGCAGACAGACCTACGAGCAGTACTTC. Encoded protein: CSVMGRQTYEQYF.

This clonotype was seen ten or more times. This chain joins TRBV5-1 and TRBJ2-4; 7 positions agree with TRBD1. This CDR3 comprises 17 residues. From germline, CDR1 is SGHRS and CDR2 YFSETQ. J lost 2 bases, V lost 5 bases, and 13 bases had no gene match. CDR3 nucleotide sequence: TGCGCCAGCAGAGGAGGACAGGCGTGGGGAACCAAAAACATTCAGTACTTC. This codes for CASRGGQAWGTKNIQYF.

A note on this clonotype: At one boundary the junction diverges from the germline segment, which might be a read error. This chain uses TRBV30 with TRBJ2-3; possibly TRBD2 for D (5 bases). The CDR3 has 11 residues. Germline V gene data show CDR1 as GTSNPN and CDR2 as SVGIG (reference sequence). CDR3 sequence reads: CAWNGRTVLDF. CDR3 sequence (DNA): TGTGCCTGGAACGGACGGACTGTATTAGACTTT.

The chain links TRBV7-3 to TRBJ2-1; the D is unclear. V was cut by 2 bases and J by 11 bases, with 16 bases left in between. CDR1 and CDR2 from the germline V gene are SGHTA and FQGTGA. The CDR3 consists of 14 residues. CDR3: CASSLSRLQPQQFF. CDR3 bases: TGTGCCAGCAGCTTATCAAGACTTCAGCCGCAGCAGTTCTTC.

This clonotype has at least ten counts. This chain links TRBV28 with TRBJ1-1; D gene ambiguous. CDR1 is MDHEN, CDR2 SYDVKM, per germline. V dropped 0 bases and J dropped 2 bases, with 10 bases sitting between them. The CDR3 is 15 amino acids. In DNA, the CDR3 is TGTGCCAGCAGTTTATGGGAGGCGGGTAACACTGAAGCTTTCTTT. This encodes CASSLWEAGNTEAFF.

This clonotype has only a few counts. The chain carries TRBV11-2 and TRBJ1-2; D call uncertain. V lost 1 base and J 0 bases, leaving 9 bases between the germline ends. CDR1 SGHAT and CDR2 FQNNGV come from the germline V gene. CDR3 length equals 15 residues. Here the CDR3 reads CASSLVRAPNYGYTF. The DNA of the CDR3 is TGTGCCAGCAGCTTAGTGAGGGCTCCTAACTATGGCTACACCTTC.

The chain employs TRBV5-6 and TRBJ2-7; D unresolved. The CDR3 consists of 15 residues. From germline, CDR1 is SGHDT and CDR2 YYEEEE. Trimming left V 4 bases short and J 6 bases short, with 20 bases between. CDR3 amino acids: CASSVNPRYLSEQYF. CDR3 coding DNA: TGTGCCAGCAGCGTCAATCCGCGGTATTTATCCGAGCAGTACTTC.

The chain recombines TRBV29-1 with TRBJ1-2, with TRBD1 matching 7 bases. Trimming removed 7 bases from V and 3 bases from J; junction bases left unmatched: 14. The CDR3 consists of 15 residues. CDR1 and CDR2 (germline): SQVTM, ANQGSEA. The CDR3 region is CSALGGLTGDYGYTF. The CDR3, as DNA: TGCAGCGCCCTCGGGGGGCTTACAGGGGACTATGGCTACACCTTC.

In this sample, this clonotype turned up many times. The genes are TRBV20-1 and TRBJ2-3; tentative D call: TRBD1 (5 bases). V lost 6 bases and J 3 bases, leaving 13 bases between the germline ends. This CDR3 is 13 amino acids long. Germline loops: CDR1 DFQATT, CDR2 SNEGSKA (reference sequence). DNA for the CDR3: TGCAGTGCAAAACAGGTGGTGACAGATACGCAGTATTTT. Its protein is CSAKQVVTDTQYF.

This clonotype was found many times. This rearrangement joins TRBV20-1 to TRBJ2-3; 10 bases map to TRBD2. The CDR3 has 14 amino acids. Losses at the gene ends were 6 bases for V and 6 bases for J; bases not matched to a gene: 9. Germline CDR1 is DFQATT and CDR2 is SNEGSKA (reference sequence). The CDR3 region has the DNA TGCAGTGCCACCCTAGCGGGAGTTTCGGATACGCAGTATTTT. Translation: CSATLAGVSDTQYF.

This clonotype turned up a few times. The chain is built from TRBV12-3 or TRBV12-4 and TRBJ2-7; D is unresolved. V was trimmed by 5 bases and J by 6 bases, leaving 20 bases between them. This CDR3 is built from 15 residues. The CDR3 region is CASSPKGPLAGEQYF. The CDR3 DNA reads TGTGCCAGCAGTCCTAAGGGCCCCTTGGCCGGCGAGCAGTACTTC.

Only a few counts were recorded for this clonotype. The rearrangement uses TRBV11-2 and TRBJ2-7, with D perhaps matching TRBD1 or TRBD2 (6 bases each). Germline loops: CDR1 SGHAT, CDR2 FQNNGV. The CDR3 has 16 amino acids. The germline V and J ends were trimmed by 5 bases and 8 bases, with 25 bases remaining between them. The CDR3, as DNA: TGTGCCAGCAGCCCTCTTCAACAGGGACTTATACTGCAGCAGTACTTC. Its translation is CASSPLQQGLILQQYF.

As concerns this clonotype: No conserved phenylalanine or tryptophan ends this CDR3, so it is likely a read error. The V and J genes are TRBV6-1 and TRBJ2-1, with D unclear. The length of the CDR3 is 13 residues. The germline V and J ends were trimmed by 6 bases and 4 bases, with 10 bases remaining between them. Germline V lookup: CDR1 MNHNS, CDR2 SASEGT. As DNA, the CDR3 is TGTGCCAGCAGCCCTTTGGGGTACAATGAGCAGTTCTGC. It yields the protein CASSPLGYNEQFC.

The sample holds a few counts of this clonotype. The chain uses TRBV14 and TRBJ1-6; the match to TRBD1 covers 8 bases. V shed 4 bases, J shed 7 bases, and the junction held 9 bases outside the gene matches. Germline lookup yields CDR1 SGHDN and CDR2 FVKESK. This CDR3 is built from 16 residues. The CDR3 loop is CASSLRQGIWNSPLHF. The CDR3, as DNA: TGTGCCAGCAGCCTACGACAGGGGATATGGAATTCACCCCTCCACTTT.